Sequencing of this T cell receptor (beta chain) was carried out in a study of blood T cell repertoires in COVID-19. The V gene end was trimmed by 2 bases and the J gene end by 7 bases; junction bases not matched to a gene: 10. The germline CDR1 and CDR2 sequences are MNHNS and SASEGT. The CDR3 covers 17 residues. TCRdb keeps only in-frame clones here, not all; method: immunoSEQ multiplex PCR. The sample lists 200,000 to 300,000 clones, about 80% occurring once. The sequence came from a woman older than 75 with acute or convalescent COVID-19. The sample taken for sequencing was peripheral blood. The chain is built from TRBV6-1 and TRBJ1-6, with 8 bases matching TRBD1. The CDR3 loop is CASSERVSGGRNSPLHF. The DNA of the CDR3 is TGTGCCAGCAGTGAAAGAGTGTCAGGGGGCAGGAATTCACCCCTCCACTTT.